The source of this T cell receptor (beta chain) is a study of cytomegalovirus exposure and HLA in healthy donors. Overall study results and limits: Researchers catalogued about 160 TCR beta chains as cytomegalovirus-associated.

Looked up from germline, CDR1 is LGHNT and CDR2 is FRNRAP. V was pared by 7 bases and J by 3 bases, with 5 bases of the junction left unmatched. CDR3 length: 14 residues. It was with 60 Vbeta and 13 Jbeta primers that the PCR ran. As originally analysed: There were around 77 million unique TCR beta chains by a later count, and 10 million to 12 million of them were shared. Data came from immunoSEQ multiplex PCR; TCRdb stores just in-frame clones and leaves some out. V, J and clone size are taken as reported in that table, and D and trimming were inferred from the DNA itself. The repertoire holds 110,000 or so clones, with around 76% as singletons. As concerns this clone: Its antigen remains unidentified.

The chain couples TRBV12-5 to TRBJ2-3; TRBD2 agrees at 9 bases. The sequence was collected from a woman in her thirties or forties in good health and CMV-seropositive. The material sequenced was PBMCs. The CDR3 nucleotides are TGTGCTAGTGCCTTCACTAGCGGGACAGATACGCAGTATTTT. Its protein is CASAFTSGTDTQYF. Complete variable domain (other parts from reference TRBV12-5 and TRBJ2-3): DARVTQTPRHKVTEMGQEVTMRCQPILGHNTVFWYRQTMMQGLELLAYFRNRAPLDDSGMPKDRFSAEMPDATLATLKIQPSEPRDSAVYFCASAFTSGTDTQYFGPGTRLTVL.